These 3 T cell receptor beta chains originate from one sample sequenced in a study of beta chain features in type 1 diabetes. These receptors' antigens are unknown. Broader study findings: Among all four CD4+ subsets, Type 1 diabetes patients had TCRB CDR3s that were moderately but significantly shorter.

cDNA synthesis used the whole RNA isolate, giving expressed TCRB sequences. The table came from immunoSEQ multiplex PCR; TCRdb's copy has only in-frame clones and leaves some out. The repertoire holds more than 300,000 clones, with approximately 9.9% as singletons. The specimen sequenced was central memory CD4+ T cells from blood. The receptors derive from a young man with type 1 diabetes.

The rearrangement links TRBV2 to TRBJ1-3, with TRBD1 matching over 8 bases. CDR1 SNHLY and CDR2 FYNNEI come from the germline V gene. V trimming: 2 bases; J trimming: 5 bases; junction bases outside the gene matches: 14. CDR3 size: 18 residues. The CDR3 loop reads CASSETGGQARRRNTIYF. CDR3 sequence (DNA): TGTGCCAGCAGTGAAACAGGGGGACAGGCCCGACGGAGAAACACCATATATTTT.

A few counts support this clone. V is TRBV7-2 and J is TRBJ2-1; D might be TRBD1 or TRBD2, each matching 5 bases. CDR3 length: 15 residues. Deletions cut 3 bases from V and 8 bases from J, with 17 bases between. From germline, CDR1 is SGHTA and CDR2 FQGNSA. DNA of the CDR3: TGTGCCAGCAGCTTGGGGGAGCTAGGGTCCCATGAGCAGTTCTTC. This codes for CASSLGELGSHEQFF. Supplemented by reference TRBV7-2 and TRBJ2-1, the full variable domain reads GAGVSQSPSNKVTEKGKDVELRCDPISGHTALYWYRQSLGQGLEFLIYFQGNSAPDKSGLPSDRFSAERTGGSVSTLTIQRTQQEDSAVYLCASSLGELGSHEQFFGPGTRLTVL.

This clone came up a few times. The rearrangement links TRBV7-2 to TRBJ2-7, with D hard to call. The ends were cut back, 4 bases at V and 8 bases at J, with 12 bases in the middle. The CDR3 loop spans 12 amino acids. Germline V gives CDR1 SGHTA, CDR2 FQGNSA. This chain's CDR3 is CASSSSRSQQYF. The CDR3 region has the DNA TGTGCCAGCAGCTCAAGTCGGTCCCAGCAGTACTTC.